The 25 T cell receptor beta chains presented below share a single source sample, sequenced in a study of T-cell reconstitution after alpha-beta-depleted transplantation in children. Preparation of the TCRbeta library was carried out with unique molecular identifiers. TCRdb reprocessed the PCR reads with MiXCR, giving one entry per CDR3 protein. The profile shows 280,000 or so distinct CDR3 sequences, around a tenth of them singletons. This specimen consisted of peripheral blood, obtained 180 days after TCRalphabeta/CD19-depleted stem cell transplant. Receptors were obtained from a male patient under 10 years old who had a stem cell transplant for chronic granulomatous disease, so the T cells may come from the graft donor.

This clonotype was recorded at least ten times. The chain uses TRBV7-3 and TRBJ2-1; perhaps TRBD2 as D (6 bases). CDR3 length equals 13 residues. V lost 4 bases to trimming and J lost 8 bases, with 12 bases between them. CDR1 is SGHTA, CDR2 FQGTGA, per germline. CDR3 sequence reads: CASSSRGTDEQFF. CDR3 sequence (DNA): TGTGCCAGCAGCTCACGGGGGACTGATGAGCAGTTCTTC.

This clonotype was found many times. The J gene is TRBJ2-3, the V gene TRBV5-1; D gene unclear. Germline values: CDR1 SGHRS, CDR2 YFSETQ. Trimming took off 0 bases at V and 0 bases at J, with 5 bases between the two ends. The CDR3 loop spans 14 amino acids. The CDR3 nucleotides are TGCGCCAGCAGCTTGGATCATAGCACAGATACGCAGTATTTT. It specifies CASSLDHSTDTQYF.

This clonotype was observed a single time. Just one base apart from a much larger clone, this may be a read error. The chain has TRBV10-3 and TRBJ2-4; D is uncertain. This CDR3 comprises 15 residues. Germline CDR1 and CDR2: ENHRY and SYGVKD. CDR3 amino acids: CAFSAGVGAKNIQYF. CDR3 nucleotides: TGTGCCTTCAGTGCCGGAGTAGGGGCCAAAAACATTCAGTACTTC.

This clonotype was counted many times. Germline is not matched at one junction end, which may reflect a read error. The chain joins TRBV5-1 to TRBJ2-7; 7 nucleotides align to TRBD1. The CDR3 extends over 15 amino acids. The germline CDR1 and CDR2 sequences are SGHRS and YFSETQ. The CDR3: CASSTFDRDSSEQYF. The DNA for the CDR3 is TGCGCCAGCAGCACCTTTGACAGGGATTCCTCCGAGCAGTACTTC.

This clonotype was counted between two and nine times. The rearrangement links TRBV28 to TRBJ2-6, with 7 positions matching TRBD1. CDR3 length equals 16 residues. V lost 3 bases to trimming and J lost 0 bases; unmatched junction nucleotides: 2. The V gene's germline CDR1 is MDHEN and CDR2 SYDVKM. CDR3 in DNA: TGTGCCAGCAGTTTTAACAGGGGCTCTGGGGCCAACGTCCTGACTTTC. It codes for CASSFNRGSGANVLTF.

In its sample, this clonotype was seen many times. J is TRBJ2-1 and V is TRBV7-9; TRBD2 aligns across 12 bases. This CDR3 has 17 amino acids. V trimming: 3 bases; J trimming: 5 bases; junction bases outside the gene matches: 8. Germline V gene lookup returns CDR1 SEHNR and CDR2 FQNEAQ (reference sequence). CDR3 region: CASSLGLAGFLDNEQFF. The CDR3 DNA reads TGTGCCAGCAGCTTGGGACTAGCGGGTTTTCTCGACAATGAGCAGTTCTTC. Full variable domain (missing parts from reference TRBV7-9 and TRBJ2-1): DTGVSQNPRHKITKRGQNVTFRCDPISEHNRLYWYRQTLGQGPEFLTYFQNEAQLEKSRLLSDRFSAERPKGSFSTLEIQRTEQGDSAMYLCASSLGLAGFLDNEQFFGPGTRLTVL.

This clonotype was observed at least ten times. The CDR3 bases are TGTGCCACCAGTTCCCCTCACGGGAGGGTTAGTGACGAGCAGTACTTC. Translation gives CATSSPHGRVSDEQYF. The V and J genes are TRBV24-1 and TRBJ2-7; 8 bases agree with TRBD2. J gave up 5 bases and V 6 bases, and 14 bases lay outside the gene matches. Germline values: CDR1 KGHDR, CDR2 SFDVKD. CDR3 length: 16 residues.

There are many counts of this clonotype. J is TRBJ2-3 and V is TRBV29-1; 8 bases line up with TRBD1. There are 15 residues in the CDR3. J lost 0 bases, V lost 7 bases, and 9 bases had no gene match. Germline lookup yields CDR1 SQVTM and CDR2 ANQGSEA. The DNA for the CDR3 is TGCAGCGCCACAACCGGACAGGGAAGCACAGATACGCAGTATTTT. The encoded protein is CSATTGQGSTDTQYF.

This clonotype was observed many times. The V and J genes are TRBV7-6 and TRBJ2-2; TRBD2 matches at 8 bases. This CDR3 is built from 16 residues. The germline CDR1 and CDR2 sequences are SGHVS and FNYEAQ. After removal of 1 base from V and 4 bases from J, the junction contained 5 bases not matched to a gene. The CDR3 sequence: CASSLVTSDSTGELFF. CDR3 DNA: TGTGCCAGCAGCTTAGTGACTAGCGATTCCACCGGGGAGCTGTTTTTT.

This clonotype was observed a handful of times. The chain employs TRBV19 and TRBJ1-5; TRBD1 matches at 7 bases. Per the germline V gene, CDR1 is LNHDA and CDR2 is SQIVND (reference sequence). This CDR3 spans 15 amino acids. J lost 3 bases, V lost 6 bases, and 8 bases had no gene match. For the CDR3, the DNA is TGTGCCAGTAGCCCGACAGGGAGATACAATCAGCCCCAGCATTTT. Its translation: CASSPTGRYNQPQHF.

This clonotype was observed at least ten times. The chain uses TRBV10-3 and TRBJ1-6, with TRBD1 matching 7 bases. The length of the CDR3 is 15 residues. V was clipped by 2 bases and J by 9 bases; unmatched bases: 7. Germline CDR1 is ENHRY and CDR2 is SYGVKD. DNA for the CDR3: TGTGCCATCAGTGAGCCCGGGACAGCGGCTTCACCCCTCCACTTT. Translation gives CAISEPGTAASPLHF.

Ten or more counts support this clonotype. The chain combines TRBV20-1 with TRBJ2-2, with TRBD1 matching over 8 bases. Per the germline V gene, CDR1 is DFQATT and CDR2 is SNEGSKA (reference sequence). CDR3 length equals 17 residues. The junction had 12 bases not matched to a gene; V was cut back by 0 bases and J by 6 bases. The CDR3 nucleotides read TGCAGTGCTAGAGACCCCATGGGGGACAGGAGTCCCGGGGAGCTGTTTTTT. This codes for CSARDPMGDRSPGELFF.

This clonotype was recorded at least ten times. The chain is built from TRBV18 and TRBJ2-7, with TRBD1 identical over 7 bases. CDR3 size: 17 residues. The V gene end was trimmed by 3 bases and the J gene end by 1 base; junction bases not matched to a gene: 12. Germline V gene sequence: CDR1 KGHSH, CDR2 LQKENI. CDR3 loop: CASSPMVGQGESYEQYF. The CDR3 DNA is TGTGCCAGCTCACCGATGGTGGGGCAGGGGGAATCCTACGAGCAGTACTTC.

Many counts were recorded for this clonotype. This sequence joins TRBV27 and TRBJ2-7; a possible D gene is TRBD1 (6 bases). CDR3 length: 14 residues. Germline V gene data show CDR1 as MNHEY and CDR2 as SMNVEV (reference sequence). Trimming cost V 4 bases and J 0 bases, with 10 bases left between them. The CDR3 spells CASSSQGLSYEQYF. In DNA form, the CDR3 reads TGTGCCAGCAGTTCACAGGGCCTCTCCTACGAGCAGTACTTC.

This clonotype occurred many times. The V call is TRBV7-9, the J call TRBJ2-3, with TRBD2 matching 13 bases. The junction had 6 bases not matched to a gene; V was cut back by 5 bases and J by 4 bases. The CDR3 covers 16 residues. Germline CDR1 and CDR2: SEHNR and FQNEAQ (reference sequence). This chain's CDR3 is CASSPPGLAGADTQYF. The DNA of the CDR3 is TGTGCCAGCAGCCCTCCCGGACTAGCGGGAGCAGATACGCAGTATTTT. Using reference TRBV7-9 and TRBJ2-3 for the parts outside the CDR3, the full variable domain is DTGVSQNPRHKITKRGQNVTFRCDPISEHNRLYWYRQTLGQGPEFLTYFQNEAQLEKSRLLSDRFSAERPKGSFSTLEIQRTEQGDSAMYLCASSPPGLAGADTQYFGPGTRLTVL.

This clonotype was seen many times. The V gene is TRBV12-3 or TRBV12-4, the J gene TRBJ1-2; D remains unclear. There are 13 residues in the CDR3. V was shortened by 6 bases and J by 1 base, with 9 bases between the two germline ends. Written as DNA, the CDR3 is TGTGCCAGCAGCCAGGAACATAACTATGGCTACACCTTC. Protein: CASSQEHNYGYTF.

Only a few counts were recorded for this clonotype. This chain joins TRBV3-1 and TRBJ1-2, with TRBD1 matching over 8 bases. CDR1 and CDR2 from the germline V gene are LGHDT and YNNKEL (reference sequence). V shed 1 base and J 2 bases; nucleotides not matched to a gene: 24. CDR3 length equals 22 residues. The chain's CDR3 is CASSQVPGQATVSGYENYGYTF. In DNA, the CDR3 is TGTGCCAGCAGCCAAGTGCCGGGACAGGCTACCGTTAGCGGTTATGAGAACTATGGCTACACCTTC.

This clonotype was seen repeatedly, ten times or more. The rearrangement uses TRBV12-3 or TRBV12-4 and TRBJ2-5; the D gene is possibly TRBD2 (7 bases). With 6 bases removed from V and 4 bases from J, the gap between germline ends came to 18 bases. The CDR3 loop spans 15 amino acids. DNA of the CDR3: TGTGCCAGCAGCAAACCACAGGGAGGGCGAGAGACCCAGTACTTC. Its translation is CASSKPQGGRETQYF.

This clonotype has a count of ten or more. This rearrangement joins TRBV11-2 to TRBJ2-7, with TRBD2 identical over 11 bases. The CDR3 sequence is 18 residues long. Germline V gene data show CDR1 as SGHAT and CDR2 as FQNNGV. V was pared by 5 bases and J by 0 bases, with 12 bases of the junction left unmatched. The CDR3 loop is CASSPRKLSGRASYEQYF. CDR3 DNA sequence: TGTGCCAGCAGCCCGCGAAAGCTTAGCGGGAGGGCCTCCTACGAGCAGTACTTC.

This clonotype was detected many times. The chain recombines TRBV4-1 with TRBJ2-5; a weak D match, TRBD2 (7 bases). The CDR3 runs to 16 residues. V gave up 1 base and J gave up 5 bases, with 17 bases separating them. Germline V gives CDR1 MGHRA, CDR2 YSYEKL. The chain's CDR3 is CASSQVWGGAVETQYF. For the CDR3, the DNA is TGCGCCAGCAGCCAAGTTTGGGGGGGGGCGGTCGAGACCCAGTACTTC.

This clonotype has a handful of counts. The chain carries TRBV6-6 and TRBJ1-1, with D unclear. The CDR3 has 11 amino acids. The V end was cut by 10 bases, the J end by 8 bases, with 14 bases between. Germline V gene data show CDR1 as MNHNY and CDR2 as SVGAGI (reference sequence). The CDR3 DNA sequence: TGTGCCACCTCCGACCGGGCCGAAGCTTTCTTT. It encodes CATSDRAEAFF.

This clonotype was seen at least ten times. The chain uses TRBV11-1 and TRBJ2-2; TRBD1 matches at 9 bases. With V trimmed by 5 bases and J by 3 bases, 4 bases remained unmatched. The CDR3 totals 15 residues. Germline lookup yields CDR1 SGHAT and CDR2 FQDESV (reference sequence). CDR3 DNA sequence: TGTGCCAGCAGCACCAGGACAGGGGACACCGGGGAGCTGTTTTTT. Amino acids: CASSTRTGDTGELFF.

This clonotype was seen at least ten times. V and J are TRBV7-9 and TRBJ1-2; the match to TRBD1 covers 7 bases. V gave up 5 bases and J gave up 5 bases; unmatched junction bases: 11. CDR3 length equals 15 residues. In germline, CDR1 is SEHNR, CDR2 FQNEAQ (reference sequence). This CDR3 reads CASSQGGRRIYGYTF. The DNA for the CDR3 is TGTGCCAGCAGCCAGGGGGGCAGGCGGATTTATGGCTACACCTTC.

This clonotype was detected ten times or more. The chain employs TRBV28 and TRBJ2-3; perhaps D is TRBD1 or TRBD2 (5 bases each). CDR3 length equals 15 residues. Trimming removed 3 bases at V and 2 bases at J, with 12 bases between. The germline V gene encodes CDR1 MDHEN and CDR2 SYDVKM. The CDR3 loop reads CASSLAREYTDTQYF. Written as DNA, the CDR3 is TGTGCCAGCAGTTTGGCCAGGGAGTACACAGATACGCAGTATTTT.

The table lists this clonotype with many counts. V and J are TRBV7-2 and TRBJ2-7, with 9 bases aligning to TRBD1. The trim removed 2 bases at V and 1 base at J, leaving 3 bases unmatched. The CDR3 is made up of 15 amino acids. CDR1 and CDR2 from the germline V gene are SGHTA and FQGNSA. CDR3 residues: CASSLRTGESYEQYF. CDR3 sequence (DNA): TGTGCCAGCAGCTTACGGACAGGGGAATCCTACGAGCAGTACTTC. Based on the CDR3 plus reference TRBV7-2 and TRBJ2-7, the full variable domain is GAGVSQSPSNKVTEKGKDVELRCDPISGHTALYWYRQSLGQGLEFLIYFQGNSAPDKSGLPSDRFSAERTGGSVSTLTIQRTQQEDSAVYLCASSLRTGESYEQYFGPGTRLTVT.